The next 7 T cell receptor beta chains were all read from a single sample in a study of T-cell memory formation after mild COVID-19. TCRdb independently ran MiXCR on the 5' RACE reads; one entry per CDR3 protein. The data show about 420,000 distinct CDR3 sequences, around 22% seen once. The specimen sequenced was PBMCs or a T cell subset sorted from them (not recorded which). These receptors came from an adult woman who had mild COVID-19 (a few samples of this study predate the infection). Cell type and time point are not known.

This clonotype occurred a few times. The chain is built from TRBV7-2 and TRBJ1-1; D is unresolved. Deletions cut 0 bases from V and 4 bases from J, with 6 bases between. Germline V gene sequence: CDR1 SGHTA, CDR2 FQGNSA. The CDR3 contains 13 residues. CDR3 DNA: TGTGCCAGCAGCTTAGCACGAGGCACTGAAGCTTTCTTT. Its protein is CASSLARGTEAFF.

This clonotype was detected ten times or more. J is TRBJ1-3 and V is TRBV12-3 or TRBV12-4, with a possible D match to TRBD1 (5 bases). There are 15 residues in the CDR3. V was pared by 7 bases and J by 4 bases, with 17 bases between. The CDR3 DNA follows: TGTGCCAGCACCGCTGAAGTGGGGACGGGAAACACCATATATTTT. Translation: CASTAEVGTGNTIYF.

There are many counts of this clonotype. This chain connects TRBV2 to TRBJ2-2, with 13 positions matching TRBD2. The trim removed 10 bases at V and 2 bases at J, leaving 7 bases unmatched. The germline CDR1 and CDR2 sequences are SNHLY and FYNNEI. The CDR3 sequence is 16 residues long. CDR3 in DNA: TGTGCCACCTCCGGGACTAGCGGGATAAACACCGGGGAGCTGTTTTTT. It encodes CATSGTSGINTGELFF.

The chain has TRBV20-1 and TRBJ2-7; tentative D call: TRBD1 (6 bases). Looked up from germline, CDR1 is DFQATT and CDR2 is SNEGSKA (reference sequence). The CDR3 contains 14 residues. The CDR3 is CSSIDRRASYEQYF. In nucleotides, the CDR3 is TGCAGCAGCATAGACAGGAGAGCTTCCTACGAGCAGTACTTC.

The chain employs TRBV27 and TRBJ2-3; D possibly corresponds to TRBD1 (6 bases). Trimming removed 6 bases at V and 9 bases at J, with 22 bases between. CDR1 and CDR2 from the germline V gene are MNHEY and SMNVEV (reference sequence). CDR3 length equals 15 residues. The CDR3 DNA sequence: TGTGCCAGCAGCGAACGCAGGACAGCGAGGGACACGCAGTATTTT. This gives the protein CASSERRTARDTQYF.

The chain uses TRBV6-5 and TRBJ2-1; TRBD2 matches at 16 bases. Germline V lookup: CDR1 MNHEY, CDR2 SVGAGI. J gave up 6 bases and V 5 bases, and 7 bases lay outside the gene matches. The CDR3 sequence is 17 residues long. The CDR3 is CASSPSGTSGRGNEQFF. The CDR3 nucleotides read TGTGCCAGCAGTCCGTCAGGGACTAGCGGGAGGGGCAATGAGCAGTTCTTC.

This clonotype has more than one count but fewer than ten. The genes are TRBV5-1 and TRBJ2-5; D is unclear. This CDR3 comprises 13 residues. Deletions cut 4 bases from V and 1 base from J, with 8 bases between. From germline, CDR1 is SGHRS and CDR2 YFSETQ. CDR3 in DNA: TGCGCCAGCAGCCGCCCGATCCAAGAGACCCAGTACTTC. Its protein product is CASSRPIQETQYF.